These 26 T cell receptor beta chains were all obtained from the same sample, sequenced in a study of CD8 T cells in Susac syndrome. With random hexamers, reverse transcription was performed on roughly 0.5 to 1 ug of RNA. TCRdb ran MiXCR on the immunoSEQ multiplex PCR reads and lists one entry per CDR3 protein. The profile covers 150,000 to 160,000 distinct CDR3 sequences, with roughly 95% appearing a single time and about 0.17% taken by the ten largest. What was sequenced was CD4+ T cells from PBMCs. The receptors derive from a human donor with Susac syndrome.

This sequence joins TRBV28 and TRBJ2-1, with TRBD2 matching 10 bases. The CDR3 is 15 amino acids. The V segment lost 7 bases and the J segment 1 base; nucleotides outside the gene matches: 4. Germline CDR1 reads MDHEN; CDR2 reads SYDVKM. CDR3 region: CASKAGGLSYNEQFF. In DNA, the CDR3 is TGTGCCAGCAAAGCGGGGGGGCTATCCTACAATGAGCAGTTCTTC.

This chain joins TRBV12-3 or TRBV12-4 and TRBJ2-7; a weak D match, TRBD2 (5 bases). The V and J ends lost 2 bases and 5 bases respectively, with 10 bases between them. This CDR3 has 13 amino acids. CDR3 amino acids: CASSLSEGDEQYF. Here the CDR3 DNA reads TGTGCCAGCAGTTTATCAGAGGGAGACGAGCAGTACTTC.

The V gene is TRBV12-3 or TRBV12-4, the J gene TRBJ2-7; TRBD2 might be the D (5 bases). The CDR3 contains 13 residues. The V end lost 6 bases, the J end lost 0 bases, and 9 bases lay between the germline ends. The CDR3 loop reads CASSRGSSYEQYF. For the CDR3, the DNA is TGTGCCAGCAGCCGGGGATCCTCCTACGAGCAGTACTTC.

The chain carries TRBV20-1 and TRBJ2-3, with 9 bases fitting TRBD1. Germline CDR1 and CDR2: DFQATT and SNEGSKA (reference sequence). The J segment lost 3 bases and the V segment lost 5 bases, leaving 9 bases of the junction unmatched. The CDR3 runs to 15 residues. The CDR3 is CSAGPRQGVTDTQYF. Written as DNA, the CDR3 is TGCAGTGCTGGTCCCCGACAGGGGGTAACAGATACGCAGTATTTT.

The chain has TRBV9 and TRBJ2-5, with a tentative D call TRBD1 (7 bases). The germline gives CDR1 SGDLS, CDR2 YYNGEE. The V end was cut by 0 bases, the J end by 5 bases, with 14 bases between. This CDR3 is 15 amino acids long. The CDR3 DNA follows: TGTGCCAGCAGCGTAGTTGGAGGAGGGGGCGAGACCCAGTACTTC. Translation: CASSVVGGGGETQYF.

This chain joins TRBV24-1 and TRBJ2-1; 7 bases match TRBD2. CDR1 and CDR2 from the germline V gene are KGHDR and SFDVKD. CDR3 length: 13 amino acids. Germline trimming cut 7 bases from V and 2 bases from J; bases unmatched to any gene: 1. CDR3 amino acids: CATSGGTYNEQFF. The CDR3 DNA sequence: TGTGCCACCAGCGGGGGGACCTACAATGAGCAGTTCTTC.

This rearrangement joins TRBV29-1 to TRBJ2-1; D gene ambiguous. This CDR3 is built from 10 residues. Deletions cut 2 bases from V and 9 bases from J, with 5 bases between. Germline CDR1 reads SQVTM; CDR2 reads ANQGSEA. CDR3 DNA sequence: TGCAGCGTTGAAATTCCTGAGCAGTTCTTC. This sequence encodes CSVEIPEQFF.

The J gene is TRBJ2-3, the V gene TRBV6-4, with a possible D match to TRBD2 (5 bases). Trimming took off 0 bases at V and 6 bases at J, with 7 bases between the two ends. This CDR3 is built from 13 residues. Germline CDR1 MRHNA, CDR2 SNTAGT. In DNA, the CDR3 is TGTGCCAGCAGTGACTCGAGAGGGGATACGCAGTATTTT. Encoded protein: CASSDSRGDTQYF.

The V gene is TRBV9, the J gene TRBJ2-1; TRBD1 aligns across 10 bases. Germline-derived CDR1 and CDR2 are SGDLS and YYNGEE. This CDR3 has 17 residues. V lost 2 bases, J lost 5 bases, and 10 bases stayed unmatched. CDR3 sequence reads: CASSVPGTGDRNNEQFF. The CDR3 nucleotides are TGTGCCAGCAGCGTTCCAGGGACAGGGGACCGGAACAATGAGCAGTTCTTC.

This rearrangement joins TRBV5-1 to TRBJ2-6; D call uncertain. Per germline, CDR1 SGHRS and CDR2 YFSETQ. The CDR3 is 16 amino acids. With 0 bases removed from V and 1 base from J, the gap between germline ends came to 8 bases. CDR3 sequence (DNA): TGCGCCAGCAGCTTGGGGCCAGGTTCTGGGGCCAACGTCCTGACTTTC. Amino acid sequence: CASSLGPGSGANVLTF.

The rearrangement uses TRBV7-2 and TRBJ1-5; D not resolved. Looked up from germline, CDR1 is SGHTA and CDR2 is FQGNSA. There are 15 residues in the CDR3. The V end was cut by 0 bases, the J end by 2 bases, with 8 bases between. The CDR3 region has the DNA TGTGCCAGCAGCTTAGCCGGGAATGGCAATCAGCCCCAGCATTTT. Encoded protein: CASSLAGNGNQPQHF.

The rearrangement uses TRBV12-3 or TRBV12-4 and TRBJ2-5, with no clear D. V dropped 3 bases and J dropped 6 bases, with 5 bases sitting between them. CDR3 length: 11 residues. CDR3 DNA sequence: TGTGCCAGCAGTTTGGGAAAGACCCAGTACTTC. Its translation is CASSLGKTQYF.

The rearrangement joins TRBV3-1 to TRBJ2-7; 7 bases are a match to TRBD2. Germline V lookup: CDR1 LGHDT, CDR2 YNNKEL (reference sequence). The CDR3 runs 15 residues. The V and J ends lost 0 bases and 4 bases, in that order; junction bases with no gene match: 6. In DNA form, the CDR3 reads TGTGCCAGCAGCCAAGATCTCCTAGCGGTTTACGAGCAGTACTTC. Amino acid sequence: CASSQDLLAVYEQYF.

This chain links TRBV5-1 with TRBJ2-6, with D tentatively TRBD1 (5 bases). With 0 bases removed from V and 1 base from J, the gap between germline ends came to 8 bases. The CDR3 is 16 residues long. Germline V CDR1 and CDR2: SGHRS, YFSETQ. CDR3 in amino acids: CASSLGGASGANVLTF. The CDR3 nucleotides are TGCGCCAGCAGCTTGGGTGGGGCGTCTGGGGCCAACGTCCTGACTTTC.

V is TRBV12-3 or TRBV12-4 and J is TRBJ1-2; D ambiguous. With 0 bases removed from V and 3 bases from J, the gap between germline ends came to 11 bases. This CDR3 has 15 amino acids. This chain's CDR3 is CASSLAPNLYYGYTF. As DNA, the CDR3 is TGTGCCAGCAGTTTAGCGCCCAACTTGTACTATGGCTACACCTTC.

V gene TRBV4-2 combines with J gene TRBJ2-2; perhaps TRBD2 as D (6 bases). The length of the CDR3 is 15 residues. Germline loops: CDR1 LGHNA, CDR2 YNFKEQ. Trimming took off 7 bases at V and 7 bases at J, with 19 bases between the two ends. The CDR3 sequence is CASTPAAGKGGELFF. The CDR3, as DNA: TGTGCCAGCACTCCGGCGGCGGGGAAGGGCGGGGAGCTGTTTTTT.

The rearrangement uses TRBV7-2 and TRBJ2-1, with TRBD2 identical over 9 bases. The CDR3 runs to 16 residues. Per the germline V gene, CDR1 is SGHTA and CDR2 is FQGNSA. J gave up 7 bases and V 1 base, and 8 bases lay outside the gene matches. The CDR3 sequence is CASSLDGGGAINEQFF. In nucleotides, the CDR3 is TGTGCCAGCAGCTTAGACGGCGGGGGGGCCATTAATGAGCAGTTCTTC.

The chain links TRBV2 to TRBJ1-1; 7 positions agree with TRBD1. The germline gives CDR1 SNHLY, CDR2 FYNNEI. The CDR3 is 12 amino acids. The trim removed 3 bases at V and 11 bases at J, leaving 6 bases unmatched. CDR3 amino acids: CASSETRDSAFF. The DNA of the CDR3 is TGTGCCAGCAGTGAGACGAGGGACAGCGCTTTCTTT. Full variable domain (missing parts from reference TRBV2 and TRBJ1-1): EPEVTQTPSHQVTQMGQEVILRCVPISNHLYFYWYRQILGQKVEFLVSFYNNEISEKSEIFDDQFSVERPDGSNFTLKIRSTKLEDSAMYFCASSETRDSAFFGQGTRLTVV.

The chain combines TRBV4-2 with TRBJ1-5, with TRBD1 identical over 9 bases. This CDR3 is built from 15 residues. CDR1 and CDR2 (germline): LGHNA, YNFKEQ. J was trimmed by 2 bases and V by 5 bases; bases with no gene match: 4. The DNA for the CDR3 is TGTGCCAGCAGCGTTCGGACAGGGGGCAATCAGCCCCAGCATTTT. It is translated as CASSVRTGGNQPQHF.

The chain uses TRBV6-5 and TRBJ2-5; 10 bases align to TRBD2. Per germline, CDR1 MNHEY and CDR2 SVGAGI. This CDR3 contains 15 residues. Trimming cost V 2 bases and J 5 bases; bases outside gene matches: 5. The CDR3: CASSYSGGAWETQYF. The DNA for the CDR3 is TGTGCCAGCAGTTACAGCGGGGGGGCCTGGGAGACCCAGTACTTC.

The chain joins TRBV29-1 to TRBJ1-5, with D possibly matching TRBD1 (5 bases). Germline V gives CDR1 SQVTM, CDR2 ANQGSEA. CDR3 size: 12 residues. V lost 7 bases, J lost 4 bases, and 11 bases lay in between. This CDR3 is CSAGGLNQPQHF. The DNA of the CDR3 is TGCAGCGCGGGGGGTCTTAATCAGCCCCAGCATTTT. Full variable domain (rest looked up from reference TRBV29-1 and TRBJ1-5): SAVISQKPSRDICQRGTSLTIQCQVDSQVTMMFWYRQQPGQSLTLIATANQGSEATYESGFVIDKFPISRPNLTFSTLTVSNMSPEDSSIYLCSAGGLNQPQHFGDGTRLSIL.

CDR3 sequence (DNA): TGTGCCAGCAGTTACGCCCAGGGAGGAGCGCTCGAGCAGTACTTC. This encodes CASSYAQGGALEQYF. The chain combines TRBV6-6 with TRBJ2-7, with D possibly being TRBD2 (6 bases). Germline loops: CDR1 MNHNY, CDR2 SVGAGI (reference sequence). V shed 2 bases and J shed 6 bases, with 17 bases lying between them. The CDR3 consists of 15 residues.

V usage is TRBV7-3 and J usage is TRBJ2-3, with TRBD2 identical over 7 bases. The CDR3 runs 15 residues. J gave up 4 bases and V 4 bases, and 8 bases lay outside the gene matches. Germline CDR1 is SGHTA and CDR2 is FQGTGA. CDR3 loop: CASSWLAAEADTQYF. The CDR3 nucleotides read TGTGCCAGCAGCTGGCTAGCGGCTGAGGCAGATACGCAGTATTTT.

This chain joins TRBV7-3 and TRBJ2-5; D ambiguous. The V gene lost 1 base and the J gene lost 3 bases, with 6 bases spanning the gap. Germline-derived CDR1 and CDR2 are SGHTA and FQGTGA. CDR3 length: 13 amino acids. The CDR3 region is CASSLKGKETQYF. CDR3 nucleotide sequence: TGTGCCAGCAGCTTAAAAGGGAAAGAGACCCAGTACTTC.

The chain has TRBV20-1 and TRBJ2-5; 10 bases match TRBD2. In germline, CDR1 is DFQATT, CDR2 SNEGSKA (reference sequence). Trimming cost V 1 base and J 5 bases; bases outside gene matches: 10. The CDR3 runs 16 residues. The CDR3 loop reads CSARVAGGPPPETQYF. In DNA form, the CDR3 reads TGCAGTGCTAGAGTAGCGGGGGGCCCACCCCCGGAGACCCAGTACTTC.

The genes are TRBV7-2 and TRBJ2-6; D is uncertain. This CDR3 has 18 residues. Per germline, CDR1 SGHTA and CDR2 FQGNSA. Trimming left V 5 bases short and J 0 bases short, with 17 bases between. DNA of the CDR3: TGTGCCAGCAGCCTGATTCCGGGCCCCGGCTCTGGGGCCAACGTCCTGACTTTC. It translates to CASSLIPGPGSGANVLTF.